This TCR beta chain was retrieved from a study of T-cell reconstitution after alpha-beta-depleted transplantation in children. As it was prepared, the TCRbeta library received unique molecular identifiers. TCRdb ran MiXCR on the PCR reads and lists one entry per CDR3 protein. This sample has hundreds of thousands of distinct CDR3 sequences, with around 18% found just once. The CDR3 runs 20 residues. Per the germline V gene, CDR1 is LNHNV and CDR2 is YYDKDF (reference sequence). Between the trimmed V and J ends, which lost 0 bases and 4 bases, there was a span of 26 bases. The receptor's source is a human donor who donated a stem cell graft to a child with acute lymphoblastic leukemia. This sequence joins TRBV15 and TRBJ2-3, with D perhaps TRBD2 (6 bases). Specimen: PBMCs from the stem cell graft donor, collected from the stem cell graft. CDR3: CATSRDGSFDLATKPDTQYF. As DNA, the CDR3 is TGTGCCACCAGCAGAGATGGTAGCTTTGATCTAGCGACAAAGCCAGATACGCAGTATTTT.